The 28 T cell receptor beta chains below all came from one sample that was sequenced in a study of CD8+CD57+ T cells in acquired aplastic anemia. Patients who underwent sequencing had shown CD8+CD57+ cell expansion by flow cytometry. Genomic DNA templated the TCR beta VDJ and CDR3 profiling. TCRdb itself ran the reads through MiXCR, one entry per CDR3 protein. This table holds some 180,000 distinct CDR3 sequences, 45% to 60% found once. The sequenced material came from sorted CD4+, CD8+, or CD8+CD57+ T cells (not recorded which) from PBMCs. These receptors all come from a human donor with aplastic anemia.

This clonotype was observed many times. The chain employs TRBV2 and TRBJ2-7; TRBD2 matches 11 bases. Germline V gene lookup returns CDR1 SNHLY and CDR2 FYNNEI. The CDR3 has 15 residues. V gave up 3 bases and J gave up 3 bases; unmatched junction bases: 4. The CDR3 nucleotides read TGTGCCAGCAGTGAGGGACTAGCGGACATCTACGAGCAGTACTTC. As protein: CASSEGLADIYEQYF.

The chain carries TRBV10-1 and TRBJ2-1; D not certain. This CDR3 region has 14 residues. V gave up 0 bases and J gave up 3 bases, with 6 bases separating them. The germline V gene encodes CDR1 WNHNN and CDR2 SYGVQD (reference sequence). The CDR3 DNA reads TGCGCCAGCAGTGAGTCCACCGACTACAATGAGCAGTTCTTC. This encodes CASSESTDYNEQFF.

This clonotype appeared many times. The rearrangement joins TRBV2 to TRBJ2-1, with 12 bases that match TRBD1. Germline V gene lookup returns CDR1 SNHLY and CDR2 FYNNEI. The CDR3 runs to 15 residues. Losses at the gene ends were 4 bases for V and 4 bases for J; bases not matched to a gene: 2. The CDR3 sequence: CASSGGQGAYNEQFF. DNA for the CDR3: TGTGCCAGCAGTGGGGGACAGGGGGCTTACAATGAGCAGTTCTTC.

This chain uses TRBV20-1 with TRBJ1-1, with D unclear. Per germline, CDR1 DFQATT and CDR2 SNEGSKA (reference sequence). With 4 bases removed from V and 1 base from J, the gap between germline ends came to 10 bases. The CDR3 totals 13 residues. For the CDR3, the DNA is TGCAGTGCTACCCTCAGTCAGAACACTGAAGCTTTCTTT. Encoded protein: CSATLSQNTEAFF.

This clonotype occurred many times. This chain joins TRBV2 and TRBJ1-1; 7 bases are a match to TRBD1. The germline gives CDR1 SNHLY, CDR2 FYNNEI. This CDR3 spans 13 amino acids. J lost 4 bases, V lost 6 bases, and 5 bases had no gene match. The CDR3 reads CASRVSGGTEAFF. The CDR3 DNA follows: TGTGCCAGCAGAGTATCAGGGGGCACTGAAGCTTTCTTT. Full variable domain (rest looked up from reference TRBV2 and TRBJ1-1): EPEVTQTPSHQVTQMGQEVILRCVPISNHLYFYWYRQILGQKVEFLVSFYNNEISEKSEIFDDQFSVERPDGSNFTLKIRSTKLEDSAMYFCASRVSGGTEAFFGQGTRLTVV.

The chain carries TRBV7-3 and TRBJ2-2, with a weak D call TRBD1 (6 bases). Germline CDR1 SGHTA, CDR2 FQGTGA. Trimming cost V 8 bases and J 5 bases, with 18 bases left between them. The CDR3 loop spans 15 amino acids. The CDR3 DNA is TGTGCCAGCGGTCTAACAGGGAGTGTGACCGGGGAGCTGTTTTTT. It codes for CASGLTGSVTGELFF.

This clonotype was picked up a small number of times. The chain is built from TRBV7-8 and TRBJ2-7; the D is unclear. The V and J ends lost 2 bases and 0 bases respectively, with 5 bases between them. This CDR3 comprises 13 residues. Germline V CDR1 and CDR2: SGHVS, FQNEAQ. The CDR3 spells CASSLRRSYEQYF. CDR3 in DNA: TGTGCCAGCAGCTTACGGCGCTCCTACGAGCAGTACTTC.

In DNA form, the CDR3 reads TGTGCCAGCAGTCTCGGGCCGGGGGCGGGGCTGAATGAGCAGTTCTTC. Its translation is CASSLGPGAGLNEQFF. V and J are TRBV12-3 or TRBV12-4 and TRBJ2-1; D assignment may be TRBD1 or TRBD2 (6 bases each). The CDR3 is 16 amino acids. V lost 5 bases and J 7 bases, leaving 21 bases between the germline ends.

In the case of this clonotype: A much more abundant neighbour one base away suggests this may be a read error. The chain's CDR3 is CASSLWGRSSYEQYF. CDR3 DNA: TGCGCCAGCAGCTTGTGGGGGCGCAGTTCCTACGAGCAGTACTTC. V usage is TRBV5-1 and J usage is TRBJ2-7; a weak D match, TRBD1 (6 bases). The germline V gene has CDR1 SGHRS and CDR2 YFSETQ. V lost 1 base and J lost 1, with 12 bases in between. The length of the CDR3 is 15 residues.

The gene calls are TRBV10-2 and TRBJ1-2, with TRBD1 matching 8 bases. Looked up from germline, CDR1 is WSHSY and CDR2 is SAAADI. There are 13 residues in the CDR3. J was trimmed by 3 bases and V by 4 bases; bases with no gene match: 1. CDR3 nucleotide sequence: TGCGCCAGCAGTGTGACAGGGGACTATGGCTACACCTTC. Its protein product is CASSVTGDYGYTF.

This clonotype was seen only once. The chain joins TRBV12-3 or TRBV12-4 to TRBJ2-5; no clear D gene. CDR3 length: 14 residues. Trimming took 4 bases from V and 1 from J, leaving 10 bases between them. CDR3 loop: CASSSLWGQETQYF. In DNA form, the CDR3 reads TGTGCCAGCAGTTCCCTGTGGGGCCAAGAGACCCAGTACTTC.

As for this clonotype: A read error may be the cause here, since a much bigger clone is one base away. The CDR3 reads CATSDWGGPTGNTGELSF. CDR3 bases: TGTGCCACCAGTGATTGGGGAGGCCCCACAGGGAACACCGGGGAGCTGTCTTTT. The rearrangement joins TRBV24-1 to TRBJ2-2; D possibly uses TRBD1 or TRBD2 (6 bases each). Germline-derived CDR1 and CDR2 are KGHDR and SFDVKD. This CDR3 has 18 residues.

The table lists this clonotype with a count of one. The chain employs TRBV19 and TRBJ1-4; TRBD1 matches at 9 bases. This CDR3 contains 15 residues. V shed 5 bases and J 8 bases; nucleotides not matched to a gene: 9. The germline V gene has CDR1 LNHDA and CDR2 SQIVND (reference sequence). The CDR3 DNA reads as TGTGCCAGTAGTGCCTCCCGGGACAGGGTCGAAAAACTGTTTTTT. This translates into CASSASRDRVEKLFF.

This chain uses TRBV10-3 with TRBJ2-1; 7 bases agree with TRBD2. Per germline, CDR1 ENHRY and CDR2 SYGVKD. The junction had 7 bases not matched to a gene; V was cut back by 0 bases and J by 5 bases. The length of the CDR3 is 16 residues. The CDR3 region is CAISESTSGTNNEQFF. CDR3 nucleotide sequence: TGTGCCATCAGTGAGTCCACGAGCGGGACCAACAATGAGCAGTTCTTC.

With respect to this clonotype: A much more abundant neighbour one base away suggests this may be a read error. V and J are TRBV5-1 and TRBJ2-1, with D maybe TRBD2 (5 bases). This CDR3 region has 16 residues. The germline CDR1 and CDR2 sequences are SGHRS and YFSETQ. CDR3 nucleotides: TGCGCCAGCAGGTTGGATTCGGGATCAAGGTACAATGAGCAGTTCTTC. This gives the protein CASRLDSGSRYNEQFF.

The rearrangement joins TRBV18 to TRBJ1-3, with D possibly matching TRBD1 (6 bases). The CDR3 contains 17 residues. V lost 3 bases, J lost 4 bases, and 19 bases lay in between. The germline CDR1 and CDR2 sequences are KGHSH and LQKENI. CDR3 loop: CASSPRGTGGDGNTIYF. In DNA form, the CDR3 reads TGTGCCAGCTCACCGAGAGGCACGGGGGGCGACGGAAACACCATATATTTT.

This clonotype showed up just once. CDR3: CASSVGLGHYEQYF. CDR3 coding DNA: TGTGCCAGCAGCGTTGGACTAGGTCACTACGAGCAGTACTTC. J is TRBJ2-7 and V is TRBV7-3; 7 nucleotides line up with TRBD2. CDR3 length: 14 residues. Trimming removed 5 bases from V and 3 bases from J; junction bases left unmatched: 7. CDR1 and CDR2 (germline): SGHTA, FQGTGA.

The chain is built from TRBV4-2 and TRBJ2-3; 10 nucleotides agree with TRBD2. CDR1 and CDR2 from the germline V gene are LGHNA and YNFKEQ. The CDR3 is 15 amino acids. Trimming cost V 4 bases and J 1 base; bases outside gene matches: 2. CDR3 coding DNA: TGTGCCAGCAGCCCTGGGACTAGCGGCACAGATACGCAGTATTTT. Amino acid sequence: CASSPGTSGTDTQYF.

There are many counts of this clonotype. The chain couples TRBV2 to TRBJ1-6; TRBD1 aligns across 8 bases. Germline CDR1 and CDR2: SNHLY and FYNNEI. Unmatched junction bases numbered 14, after V lost 7 bases and J lost 6 bases. This CDR3 region has 17 residues. The CDR3: CASTRRQGAGGNSPLHF. CDR3 DNA: TGTGCCAGCACCCGCAGGCAGGGGGCAGGGGGTAATTCACCCCTCCACTTT.

In this sample, this clonotype turned up once. This chain links TRBV15 with TRBJ2-4; 9 bases are a match to TRBD1. Germline CDR1 and CDR2: LNHNV and YYDKDF (reference sequence). CDR3 size: 16 residues. The junction had 9 bases not matched to a gene; V was cut back by 3 bases and J by 6 bases. CDR3 protein: CATSSSRSGQGNIQYF. In DNA form, the CDR3 reads TGTGCCACCAGCAGCTCCAGGTCGGGACAGGGAAACATTCAGTACTTC.

CDR3 loop: CSVLYVYTDTQYF. CDR3 in DNA: TGCAGCGTTCTCTACGTTTACACAGATACGCAGTATTTT. The rearrangement joins TRBV29-1 to TRBJ2-3, with D unclear. Trimming left V 5 bases short and J 2 bases short, with 11 bases between. From germline, CDR1 is SQVTM and CDR2 ANQGSEA. This CDR3 has 13 amino acids.

The gene calls are TRBV24-1 and TRBJ1-5; maybe TRBD1 (6 bases). V was clipped by 6 bases and J by 1 base, with 21 bases between them. Germline CDR1 and CDR2: KGHDR and SFDVKD. The CDR3 contains 18 residues. CDR3 bases: TGTGCCACCAGTACGACTAGCGGGGGCGGGGGAAGCAATCAGCCCCAGCATTTT. As protein: CATSTTSGGGGSNQPQHF.

In its sample, this clonotype was seen once. The chain employs TRBV15 and TRBJ2-1; 8 positions agree with TRBD2. This CDR3 contains 14 residues. The germline gives CDR1 LNHNV, CDR2 YYDKDF (reference sequence). The J segment lost 2 bases and the V segment lost 7 bases, leaving 4 bases of the junction unmatched. CDR3 sequence reads: CATKNGRAYNEQFF. CDR3 DNA: TGTGCCACCAAGAACGGGAGGGCCTACAATGAGCAGTTCTTC.

The chain links TRBV10-3 to TRBJ2-2; D is perhaps TRBD2 (6 bases). CDR3 size: 15 residues. V lost 10 bases and J 5 bases, leaving 20 bases between the germline ends. Germline CDR1 ENHRY, CDR2 SYGVKD. The CDR3 DNA is TGTGCCAGCAGCTTAGCTGGGGGGAGGACCGGGGAGCTGTTTTTT. Translating gives CASSLAGGRTGELFF.

This clonotype was picked up one time. This clone may be a read error of a much larger clone one base away. This chain uses TRBV11-2 with TRBJ2-1, with 11 bases fitting TRBD2. Germline V gene sequence: CDR1 SGHAT, CDR2 FQNNGV. J gave up 4 bases and V 2 bases, and 1 base lay outside the gene matches. The CDR3 has 15 residues. The DNA of the CDR3 is TGTGCCAGCAGCTTAAGACTAGCGGGGTACAATGAGCAGTTCTTC. Its translation: CASSLRLAGYNEQFF.

This clonotype was seen just once. The chain joins TRBV19 to TRBJ2-7; 8 nucleotides agree with TRBD2. The CDR3 totals 15 residues. J gave up 0 bases and V 7 bases, and 8 bases lay outside the gene matches. Germline V lookup: CDR1 LNHDA, CDR2 SQIVND (reference sequence). The CDR3 nucleotides are TGTGCCAGTATGAAGGGGACTAGTGACTCCTACGAGCAGTACTTC. This codes for CASMKGTSDSYEQYF.

The chain recombines TRBV25-1 with TRBJ1-1; 11 positions match TRBD1. CDR3 length: 14 amino acids. Germline V gene sequence: CDR1 MGHDK, CDR2 SYGVNS. The CDR3 DNA reads TGTGCTCAGCGGACAGGGGGCGCTGACACTGAAGCTTTCTTT. This gives the protein CAQRTGGADTEAFF.

This clonotype came up a few times. The genes are TRBV20-1 and TRBJ1-4; D is unclear. The CDR3 extends over 11 amino acids. Germline V gene data show CDR1 as DFQATT and CDR2 as SNEGSKA (reference sequence). Trimming stripped 7 bases from V and 5 bases from J, with 8 bases between. The CDR3 sequence is CSVLANEKLFF. The CDR3 nucleotides read TGCAGTGTTCTCGCGAATGAAAAACTGTTTTTT.